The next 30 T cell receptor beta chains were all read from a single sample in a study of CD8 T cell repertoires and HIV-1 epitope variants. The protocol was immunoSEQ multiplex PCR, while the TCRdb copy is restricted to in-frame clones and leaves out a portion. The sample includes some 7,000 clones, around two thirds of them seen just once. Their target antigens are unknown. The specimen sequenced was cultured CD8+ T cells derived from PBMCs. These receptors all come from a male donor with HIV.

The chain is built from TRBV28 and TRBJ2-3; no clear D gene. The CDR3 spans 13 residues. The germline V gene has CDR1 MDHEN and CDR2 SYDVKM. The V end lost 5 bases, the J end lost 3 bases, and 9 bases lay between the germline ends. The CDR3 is CASSLDSTDTQYF. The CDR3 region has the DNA TGTGCCAGCAGTCTTGACTCAACAGATACGCAGTATTTT.

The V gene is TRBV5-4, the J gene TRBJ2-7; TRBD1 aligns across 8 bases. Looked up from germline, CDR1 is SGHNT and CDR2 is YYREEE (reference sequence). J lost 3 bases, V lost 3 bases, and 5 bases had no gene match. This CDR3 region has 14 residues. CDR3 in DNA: TGTGCCAGCAGCTGGGGGACAGGTGGCTACGAGCAGTACTTC. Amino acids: CASSWGTGGYEQYF.

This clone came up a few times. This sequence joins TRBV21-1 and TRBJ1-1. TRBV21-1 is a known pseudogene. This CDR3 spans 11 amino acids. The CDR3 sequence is CASSERTEAFF. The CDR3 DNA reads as TGTGCCAGCAGCGAAAGGACTGAAGCTTTCTTT.

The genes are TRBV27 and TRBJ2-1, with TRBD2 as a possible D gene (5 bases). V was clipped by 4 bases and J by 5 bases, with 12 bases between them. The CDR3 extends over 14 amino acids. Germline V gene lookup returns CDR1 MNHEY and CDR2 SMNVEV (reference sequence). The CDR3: CASSYFAGDNEQFF. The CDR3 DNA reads TGTGCCAGCAGTTATTTTGCGGGCGACAATGAGCAGTTCTTC.

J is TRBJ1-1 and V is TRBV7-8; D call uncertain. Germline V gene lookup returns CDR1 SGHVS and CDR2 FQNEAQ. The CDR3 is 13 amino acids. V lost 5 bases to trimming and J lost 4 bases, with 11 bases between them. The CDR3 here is CASSATQSTEAFF. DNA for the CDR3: TGTGCCAGCAGCGCAACACAAAGCACTGAAGCTTTCTTT.

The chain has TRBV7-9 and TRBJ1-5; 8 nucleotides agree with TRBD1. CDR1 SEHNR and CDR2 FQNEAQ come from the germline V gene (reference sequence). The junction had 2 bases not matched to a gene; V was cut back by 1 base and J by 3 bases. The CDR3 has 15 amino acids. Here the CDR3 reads CASSLVQGDNQPQHF. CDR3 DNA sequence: TGTGCCAGCAGCTTAGTACAGGGGGACAATCAGCCCCAGCATTTT.

CDR3 nucleotides: TGTGCCAGCAGACAGGGGGCTTCCTCCTACGAGCAGTACTTC. As protein: CASRQGASSYEQYF. The chain combines TRBV6-5 with TRBJ2-7; 9 bases line up with TRBD1. The germline V gene has CDR1 MNHEY and CDR2 SVGAGI. V lost 6 bases and J lost 0; bases outside the gene matches: 3. CDR3 size: 14 residues.

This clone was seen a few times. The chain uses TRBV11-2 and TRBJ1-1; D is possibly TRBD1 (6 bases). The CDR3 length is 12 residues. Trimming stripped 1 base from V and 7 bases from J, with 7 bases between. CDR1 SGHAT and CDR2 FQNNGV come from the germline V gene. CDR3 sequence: CASSLAQGEAFF. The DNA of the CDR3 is TGTGCCAGCAGCTTAGCACAGGGTGAAGCTTTCTTT.

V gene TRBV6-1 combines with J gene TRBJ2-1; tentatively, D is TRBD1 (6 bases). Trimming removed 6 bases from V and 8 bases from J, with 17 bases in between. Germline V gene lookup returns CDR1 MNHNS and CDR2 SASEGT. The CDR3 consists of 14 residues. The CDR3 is CASRAPQQGYEQFF. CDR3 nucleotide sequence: TGTGCCAGCAGGGCACCTCAACAGGGTTATGAGCAGTTCTTC.

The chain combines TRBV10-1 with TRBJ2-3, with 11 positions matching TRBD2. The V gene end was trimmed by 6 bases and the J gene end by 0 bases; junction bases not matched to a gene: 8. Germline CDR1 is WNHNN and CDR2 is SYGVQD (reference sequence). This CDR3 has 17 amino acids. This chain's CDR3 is CASRSSGRATSTDTQYF. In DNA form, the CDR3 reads TGCGCCAGCAGAAGTAGCGGGAGGGCCACTAGCACAGATACGCAGTATTTT.

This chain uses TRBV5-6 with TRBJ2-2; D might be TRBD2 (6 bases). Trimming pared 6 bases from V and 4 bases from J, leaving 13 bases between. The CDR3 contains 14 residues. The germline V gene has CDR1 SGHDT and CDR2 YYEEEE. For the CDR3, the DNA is TGTGCCAGCACCTGGGGGGAGTCCACCGGGGAGCTGTTTTTT. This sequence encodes CASTWGESTGELFF. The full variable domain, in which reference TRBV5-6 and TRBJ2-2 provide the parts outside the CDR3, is DAGVTQSPTHLIKTRGQQVTLRCSPKSGHDTVSWYQQALGQGPQFIFQYYEEEERQRGNFPDRFSGHQFPNYSSELNVNALLLGDSALYLCASTWGESTGELFFGEGSRLTVL.

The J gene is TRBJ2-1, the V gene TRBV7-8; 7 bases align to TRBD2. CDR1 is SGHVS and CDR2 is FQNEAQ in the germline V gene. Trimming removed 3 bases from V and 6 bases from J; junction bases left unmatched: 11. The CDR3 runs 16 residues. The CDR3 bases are TGTGCCAGCAGCTTGTGGACTAGGGCTGAGCTCAATGAGCAGTTCTTC. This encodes CASSLWTRAELNEQFF.

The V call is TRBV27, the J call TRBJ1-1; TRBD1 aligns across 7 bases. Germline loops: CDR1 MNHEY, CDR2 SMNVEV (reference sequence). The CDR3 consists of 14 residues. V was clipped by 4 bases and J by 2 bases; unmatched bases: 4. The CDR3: CASSSGTANTEAFF. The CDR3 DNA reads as TGTGCCAGCAGTTCCGGGACAGCTAACACTGAAGCTTTCTTT.

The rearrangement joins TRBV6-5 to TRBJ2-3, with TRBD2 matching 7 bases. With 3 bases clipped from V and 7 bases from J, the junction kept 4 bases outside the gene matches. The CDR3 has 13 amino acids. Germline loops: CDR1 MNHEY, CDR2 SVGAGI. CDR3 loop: CASSYFGTNTQYF. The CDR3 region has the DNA TGTGCCAGCAGTTATTTCGGGACTAATACGCAGTATTTT.

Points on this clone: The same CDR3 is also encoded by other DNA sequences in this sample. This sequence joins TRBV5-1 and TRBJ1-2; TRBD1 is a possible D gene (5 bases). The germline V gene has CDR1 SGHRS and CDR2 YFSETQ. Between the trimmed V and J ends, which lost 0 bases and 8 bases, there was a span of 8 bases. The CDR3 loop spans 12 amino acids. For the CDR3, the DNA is TGCGCCAGCAGCTTGGGCGGGGGGGGCTACACCTTC. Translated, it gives CASSLGGGGYTF.

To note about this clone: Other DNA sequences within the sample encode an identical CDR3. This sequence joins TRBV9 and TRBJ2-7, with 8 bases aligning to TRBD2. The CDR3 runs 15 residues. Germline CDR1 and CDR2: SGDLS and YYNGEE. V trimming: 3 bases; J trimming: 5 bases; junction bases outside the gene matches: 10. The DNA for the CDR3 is TGTGCCAGCAGCGCTGCTCCGGGAGGGCAACACGAGCAGTACTTC. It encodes CASSAAPGGQHEQYF. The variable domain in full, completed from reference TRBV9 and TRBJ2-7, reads DSGVTQTPKHLITATGQRVTLRCSPRSGDLSVYWYQQSLDQGLQFLIQYYNGEERAKGNILERFSAQQFPDLHSELNLSSLELGDSALYFCASSAAPGGQHEQYFGPGTRLTVT.

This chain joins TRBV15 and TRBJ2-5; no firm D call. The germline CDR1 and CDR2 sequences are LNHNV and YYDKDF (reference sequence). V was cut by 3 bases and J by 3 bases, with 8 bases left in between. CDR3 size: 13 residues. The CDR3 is CATSSKGKETQYF. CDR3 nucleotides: TGTGCCACCAGCAGTAAAGGGAAAGAGACCCAGTACTTC. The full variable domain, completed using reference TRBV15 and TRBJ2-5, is DAMVIQNPRYQVTQFGKPVTLSCSQTLNHNVMYWYQQKSSQAPKLLFHYYDKDFNNEADTPDNFQSRRPNTSFCFLDIRSPGLGDTAMYLCATSSKGKETQYFGPGTRLLVL.

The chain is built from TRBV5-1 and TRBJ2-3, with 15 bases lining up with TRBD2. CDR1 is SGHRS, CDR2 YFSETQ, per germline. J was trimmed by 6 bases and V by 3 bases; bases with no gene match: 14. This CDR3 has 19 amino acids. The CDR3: CASSSNPGTSGRSADTQYF. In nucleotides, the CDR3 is TGCGCCAGCAGCTCAAATCCCGGGACTAGCGGGAGGTCCGCGGATACGCAGTATTTT. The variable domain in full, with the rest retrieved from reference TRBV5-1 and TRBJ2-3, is KAGVTQTPRYLIKTRGQQVTLSCSPISGHRSVSWYQQTPGQGLQFLFEYFSETQRNKGNFPGRFSGRQFSNSRSEMNVSTLELGDSALYLCASSSNPGTSGRSADTQYFGPGTRLTVL.

The CDR3 region is CASSLRAGNPMPYNSPLHF. The CDR3 nucleotides read TGTGCCAGCAGCTTGCGTGCGGGCAATCCCATGCCCTATAATTCACCCCTCCACTTT. The chain has TRBV5-6 and TRBJ1-6; D call uncertain. CDR3 length: 19 amino acids. From germline, CDR1 is SGHDT and CDR2 YYEEEE. The V end lost 1 base, the J end lost 2 bases, and 19 bases lay between the germline ends.

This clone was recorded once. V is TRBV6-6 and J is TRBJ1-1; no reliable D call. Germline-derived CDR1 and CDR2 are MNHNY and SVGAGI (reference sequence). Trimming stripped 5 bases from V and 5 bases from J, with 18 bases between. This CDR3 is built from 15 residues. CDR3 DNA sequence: TGTGCCAGCAGTGACGGTGGGCTCCGGGGAACTGAAGCTTTCTTT. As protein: CASSDGGLRGTEAFF.

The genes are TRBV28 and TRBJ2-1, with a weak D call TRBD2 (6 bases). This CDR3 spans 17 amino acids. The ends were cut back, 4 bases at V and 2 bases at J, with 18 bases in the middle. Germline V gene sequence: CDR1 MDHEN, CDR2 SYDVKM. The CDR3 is CASSSSLFAGTYNEQFF. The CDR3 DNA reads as TGTGCCAGCAGTTCCTCTCTCTTTGCGGGAACCTACAATGAGCAGTTCTTC.

For the CDR3, the DNA is TGTGCCAGCAGTGGGGGGCAGGGGATACATCAGCCCCAGCATTTT. It codes for CASSGGQGIHQPQHF. The gene calls are TRBV6-1 and TRBJ1-5; TRBD1 is a possible D gene (6 bases). Germline CDR1 is MNHNS and CDR2 is SASEGT. With 4 bases removed from V and 5 bases from J, the gap between germline ends came to 15 bases. The CDR3 has 15 amino acids.

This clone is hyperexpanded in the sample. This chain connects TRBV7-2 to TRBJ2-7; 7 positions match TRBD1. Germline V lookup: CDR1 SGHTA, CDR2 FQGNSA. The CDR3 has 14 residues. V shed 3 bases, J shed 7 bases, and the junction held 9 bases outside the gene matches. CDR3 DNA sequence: TGTGCCAGCAGCTTGGGACAGTACCTTCGTGAGCAGTACTTC. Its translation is CASSLGQYLREQYF.

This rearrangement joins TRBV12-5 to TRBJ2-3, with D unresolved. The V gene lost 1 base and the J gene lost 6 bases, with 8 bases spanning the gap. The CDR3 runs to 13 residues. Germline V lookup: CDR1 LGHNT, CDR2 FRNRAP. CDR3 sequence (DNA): TGTGCTAGTGGTTTGGGGAGTGAGGATACGCAGTATTTT. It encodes CASGLGSEDTQYF.

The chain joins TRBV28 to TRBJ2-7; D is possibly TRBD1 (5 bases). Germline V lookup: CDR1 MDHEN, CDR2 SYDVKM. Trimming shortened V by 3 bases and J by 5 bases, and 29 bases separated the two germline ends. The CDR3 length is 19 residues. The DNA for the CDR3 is TGTGCCAGCAGTTTCCCCACCCCAGGCGGAAGGGGTCCCATGCACGAGCAGTACTTC. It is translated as CASSFPTPGGRGPMHEQYF.

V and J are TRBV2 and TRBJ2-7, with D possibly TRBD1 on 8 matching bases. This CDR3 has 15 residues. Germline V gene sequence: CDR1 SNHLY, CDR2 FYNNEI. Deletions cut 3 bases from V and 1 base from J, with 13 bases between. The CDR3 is CASSERGTGSYEQYF. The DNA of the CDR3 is TGTGCCAGCAGTGAGCGGGGGACAGGTTCCTACGAGCAGTACTTC.

CDR3 in amino acids: CAWSSGTAQGQPQHF. The CDR3 DNA is TGTGCCTGGAGTTCTGGGACAGCCCAGGGGCAGCCCCAGCATTTT. V usage is TRBV30 and J usage is TRBJ1-5; 7 nucleotides agree with TRBD1. Germline-derived CDR1 and CDR2 are GTSNPN and SVGIG (reference sequence). This CDR3 has 15 amino acids. Unmatched junction bases numbered 11, after V lost 2 bases and J lost 7 bases.

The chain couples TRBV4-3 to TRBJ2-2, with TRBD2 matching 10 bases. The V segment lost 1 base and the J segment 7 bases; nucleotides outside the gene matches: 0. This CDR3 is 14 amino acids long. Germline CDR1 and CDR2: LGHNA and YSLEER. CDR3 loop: CASSQASGGGELFF. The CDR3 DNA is TGCGCCAGCAGCCAAGCTAGCGGGGGCGGGGAGCTGTTTTTT.

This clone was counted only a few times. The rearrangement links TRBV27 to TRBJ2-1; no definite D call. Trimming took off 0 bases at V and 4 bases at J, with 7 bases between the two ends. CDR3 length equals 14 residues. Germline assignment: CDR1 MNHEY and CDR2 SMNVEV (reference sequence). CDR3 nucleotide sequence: TGTGCCAGCAGTTTATCGGAAGGGTACAATGAGCAGTTCTTC. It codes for CASSLSEGYNEQFF.

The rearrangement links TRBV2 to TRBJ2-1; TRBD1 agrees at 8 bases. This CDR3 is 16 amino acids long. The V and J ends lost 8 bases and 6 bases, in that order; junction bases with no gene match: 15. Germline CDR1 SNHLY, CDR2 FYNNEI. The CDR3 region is CASWEAETGEGNEQFF. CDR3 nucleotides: TGTGCCAGCTGGGAGGCCGAGACAGGGGAAGGCAATGAGCAGTTCTTC.